One and the same sample provided the 6 T cell receptor beta chains below, sequenced in a study of shared clonotypes between healthy human individuals. Method: immunoSEQ multiplex PCR; TCRdb's copy keeps in-frame clones and lacks some. This repertoire shows approximately 500,000 clones, 90% to 96% found once; its top ten account for 0.055% to 0.075%. The sample comprised naive CD4+ T cells sorted from blood. Subset defined: CD45RA+ positively selected. These receptors were taken from a woman in her twenties or thirties in good health.

The V call is TRBV6-1, the J call TRBJ2-7; TRBD1 matches 9 bases. Germline V gene data show CDR1 as MNHNS and CDR2 as SASEGT. The junction had 3 bases not matched to a gene; V was cut back by 6 bases and J by 3 bases. The length of the CDR3 is 13 residues. The CDR3 protein is CASSRDRVYEQYF. The CDR3 coding sequence is TGTGCCAGCAGCCGGGACAGGGTCTACGAGCAGTACTTC.

About this clone itself: Additional DNA sequences in this sample encode the identical CDR3. V gene TRBV20-1 combines with J gene TRBJ2-3; D remains unclear. This CDR3 is 11 amino acids long. Germline-derived CDR1 and CDR2 are DFQATT and SNEGSKA (reference sequence). Trimming left V 6 bases short and J 6 bases short, with 10 bases between. The CDR3 sequence: CSADKTDTQYF. CDR3 sequence (DNA): TGCAGTGCGGATAAGACGGATACGCAGTATTTT.

The V gene is TRBV18, the J gene TRBJ2-7; the match to TRBD2 covers 8 bases. V dropped 0 bases and J dropped 6; count of bases not matched to a gene: 10. This CDR3 comprises 16 residues. Germline values: CDR1 KGHSH, CDR2 LQKENI. The CDR3 DNA follows: TGTGCCAGCTCACCACCCGCCACAGCGGGAGAAGGCGAGCAGTACTTC. As protein: CASSPPATAGEGEQYF.

The chain couples TRBV27 to TRBJ2-3; perhaps D is TRBD1 or TRBD2 (5 bases each). The ends were cut back, 2 bases at V and 1 base at J, with 16 bases in the middle. Per the germline V gene, CDR1 is MNHEY and CDR2 is SMNVEV (reference sequence). The CDR3 is 17 residues long. The CDR3 sequence is CASSLGEPGPRTDTQYF. Here the CDR3 DNA reads TGTGCCAGCAGTTTAGGAGAACCGGGACCGCGCACAGATACGCAGTATTTT.

J is TRBJ2-7 and V is TRBV2; 10 nucleotides match TRBD1. The CDR3 loop spans 15 amino acids. The ends lost 7 bases at V and 4 bases at J; junction bases unmatched: 10. Germline V lookup: CDR1 SNHLY, CDR2 FYNNEI. Here the CDR3 reads CASTPRDRGIYEQYF. The DNA for the CDR3 is TGTGCCAGCACTCCTCGGGACAGGGGAATATACGAGCAGTACTTC.

V is TRBV6-5 and J is TRBJ2-2; 8 bases line up with TRBD2. With 2 bases clipped from V and 5 bases from J, the junction kept 7 bases outside the gene matches. Per germline, CDR1 MNHEY and CDR2 SVGAGI. The CDR3 is 16 residues long. Here the CDR3 DNA reads TGTGCCAGCAGTTACGCGGGACTAGAGCGAACCGGGGAGCTGTTTTTT. Protein product: CASSYAGLERTGELFF.